These 10 T cell receptor beta chains were all obtained from the same sample, sequenced in a study of T cell repertoires in cytomegalovirus infection. TCRdb reprocessed the reads with MiXCR, giving one entry per CDR3 protein. This table has approximately 140,000 distinct CDR3 sequences, more than 20% appearing once. These receptors are not linked to any known antigen. The source material was PBMCs, sequenced either directly or after in vitro stimulation (not recorded which). These receptors were obtained from a human donor in good health (CMV status not recorded). Some clones in this sample may be carry-over from other donors' samples.

V is TRBV7-9 and J is TRBJ1-1; 9 bases agree with TRBD1. The CDR3 has 14 amino acids. From germline, CDR1 is SEHNR and CDR2 FQNEAQ (reference sequence). Germline trimming cut 3 bases from V and 5 bases from J; bases unmatched to any gene: 4. This CDR3 is CASSFSGTGTEAFF. The DNA for the CDR3 is TGTGCCAGCAGCTTCTCCGGGACAGGGACTGAAGCTTTCTTT.

V usage is TRBV2 and J usage is TRBJ2-1, with D possibly being TRBD1 (5 bases). The CDR3 runs 15 residues. The V end was cut by 3 bases, the J end by 9 bases, with 18 bases between. The V gene's germline CDR1 is SNHLY and CDR2 FYNNEI. CDR3 sequence (DNA): TGTGCCAGCAGTGATAAGGCAGGGTTTTCGGGTGAGCAGTTCTTC. It encodes CASSDKAGFSGEQFF.

This clonotype was found many times. The DNA of the CDR3 is TGTGCCAGCAGCTTAGTCCAGGGCGCGGGGCAGTTCTTC. This translates into CASSLVQGAGQFF. The V gene is TRBV7-2, the J gene TRBJ2-1; D may correspond to TRBD1 or TRBD2 (5 bases each). Germline CDR1 is SGHTA and CDR2 is FQGNSA. The V gene lost 1 base and the J gene lost 12 bases, with 13 bases spanning the gap. This CDR3 has 13 amino acids.

The sample holds many counts of this clonotype. The chain combines TRBV7-8 with TRBJ2-5; the match to TRBD1 covers 10 bases. The V gene end was trimmed by 2 bases and the J gene end by 3 bases; junction bases not matched to a gene: 12. CDR1 SGHVS and CDR2 FQNEAQ come from the germline V gene. The CDR3 loop spans 18 amino acids. CDR3 sequence reads: CASSLMDRGMGQEETQYF. The CDR3 region has the DNA TGTGCCAGCAGCTTAATGGACAGGGGGATGGGTCAAGAAGAGACCCAGTACTTC.

This clonotype was counted a few times. V usage is TRBV20-1 and J usage is TRBJ1-2; D call uncertain. Trimming left V 3 bases short and J 4 bases short, with 21 bases between. This CDR3 is built from 16 residues. The germline V gene encodes CDR1 DFQATT and CDR2 SNEGSKA (reference sequence). The CDR3 nucleotides are TGCAGTGCTAGCGAATCCAGAGTTGGCCCCGTCTATGGCTACACCTTC. Amino acids: CSASESRVGPVYGYTF.

This clonotype was seen a few times. The chain uses TRBV15 and TRBJ2-7; D uncertain. The germline gives CDR1 LNHNV, CDR2 YYDKDF (reference sequence). This CDR3 comprises 12 residues. Between the trimmed V and J ends, which lost 0 bases and 6 bases, there was a span of 6 bases. Written as DNA, the CDR3 is TGTGCCACCAGCAGAGATAGTCGCGAGCAGTACGTC. Translation: CATSRDSREQYV.

This chain links TRBV12-3 or TRBV12-4 with TRBJ2-5; 7 bases map to TRBD1. This CDR3 has 13 amino acids. The J segment lost 9 bases and the V segment lost 6 bases, leaving 10 bases of the junction unmatched. The CDR3 spells CASSRQGQVAQYF. As DNA, the CDR3 is TGTGCCAGCAGCCGACAGGGACAAGTGGCCCAGTACTTC.

Ten or more counts support this clonotype. The V gene is TRBV7-2, the J gene TRBJ2-7; unclear D gene. The germline V gene encodes CDR1 SGHTA and CDR2 FQGNSA. CDR3 length: 16 residues. V lost 1 base to trimming and J lost 2 bases, with 15 bases between them. The CDR3 coding sequence is TGTGCCAGCAGCTTAGAAGGATCCACGGGTACCTACGAGCAGTACTTC. Translated, it gives CASSLEGSTGTYEQYF.

The chain carries TRBV12-3 or TRBV12-4 and TRBJ2-2; D perhaps matches TRBD2 (6 bases). Trimming took 7 bases from V and 7 from J, leaving 13 bases between them. The CDR3 has 13 residues. The CDR3 nucleotides read TGTGCCAGCAACCAGGAGGGCGTCGGGGAGCTGTTTTTT. Translated: CASNQEGVGELFF.

This clonotype showed up just a few times. For the CDR3, the DNA is TGTGCCAGCTCTCCTCTGGGTGAAAGTTATAGCAATCAGCCCCAGCATTTT. The encoded protein is CASSPLGESYSNQPQHF. The chain combines TRBV27 with TRBJ1-5; D uncertain. V dropped 8 bases and J dropped 0 bases, with 20 bases sitting between them. Germline assignment: CDR1 MNHEY and CDR2 SMNVEV (reference sequence). CDR3 length: 17 amino acids.